Below are 12 T cell receptor beta chains sequenced from a single sample in a study of blood T cell repertoires in COVID-19. TCRdb's table, derived via immunoSEQ multiplex PCR, lists solely in-frame clones and lacks some. This table holds 85,000 or so clones, roughly 95% found once. The material sequenced was peripheral blood. The source is a human donor with active COVID-19. The donor label of this sample is uncertain.

The chain has TRBV6-5 and TRBJ1-5, with 8 nucleotides matching TRBD1. V gave up 2 bases and J gave up 7 bases; unmatched junction bases: 7. CDR1 and CDR2 (germline): MNHEY, SVGAGI. The CDR3 has 15 amino acids. Here the CDR3 reads CASSYGRGRDQPQHF. Here the CDR3 DNA reads TGTGCCAGCAGTTACGGCAGGGGGCGCGACCAGCCCCAGCATTTT.

The chain recombines TRBV2 with TRBJ2-2, with a tentative D call TRBD1 (6 bases). Germline loops: CDR1 SNHLY, CDR2 FYNNEI. V was clipped by 6 bases and J by 1 base, with 9 bases between them. The CDR3 loop spans 14 amino acids. Here the CDR3 reads CASRDSLNTGELFF. The DNA of the CDR3 is TGTGCCAGCAGGGACAGTCTGAACACCGGGGAGCTGTTTTTT.

The chain employs TRBV19 and TRBJ2-7, with D possibly TRBD2 on 7 matching bases. CDR3 size: 13 residues. V lost 5 bases and J 9 bases, leaving 17 bases between the germline ends. The V gene's germline CDR1 is LNHDA and CDR2 SQIVND (reference sequence). The CDR3 is CASSPDGGRWQYF. Here the CDR3 DNA reads TGTGCCAGTAGTCCGGACGGGGGGCGCTGGCAGTACTTC.

The genes are TRBV28 and TRBJ2-3, with D perhaps matching TRBD1 (7 bases). The CDR3 loop spans 15 amino acids. Germline V gives CDR1 MDHEN, CDR2 SYDVKM. Trimming pared 6 bases from V and 2 bases from J, leaving 15 bases between. The CDR3 loop reads CASSHGRGVTDTQYF. The CDR3 DNA reads TGTGCCAGCAGCCACGGCAGGGGGGTCACAGATACGCAGTATTTT.

The CDR3 loop reads CASTHGRGSSIGELFF. CDR3 DNA: TGTGCCAGCACCCACGGAAGGGGGTCTTCAATCGGGGAGCTGTTTTTT. V gene TRBV6-6 combines with J gene TRBJ2-2; a possible D gene is TRBD1 (6 bases). CDR3 length equals 16 residues. The germline gives CDR1 MNHNY, CDR2 SVGAGI (reference sequence). V dropped 7 bases and J dropped 7 bases, with 22 bases sitting between them.

This chain joins TRBV19 and TRBJ2-3; 7 nucleotides agree with TRBD2. This CDR3 comprises 18 residues. CDR1 and CDR2 from the germline V gene are LNHDA and SQIVND (reference sequence). Trimming cost V 5 bases and J 0 bases; bases outside gene matches: 14. Written as DNA, the CDR3 is TGTGCCAGTAGTGGTGGTGGTAGCGGGCACCCTAGCACAGATACGCAGTATTTT. It specifies CASSGGGSGHPSTDTQYF. Using reference TRBV19 and TRBJ2-3 for the parts outside the CDR3, the full variable domain is DGGITQSPKYLFRKEGQNVTLSCEQNLNHDAMYWYRQDPGQGLRLIYYSQIVNDFQKGDIAEGYSVSREKKESFPLTVTSAQKNPTAFYLCASSGGGSGHPSTDTQYFGPGTRLTVL.

The CDR3 reads CASSSRDTPNEQFF. The CDR3 bases are TGTGCCAGCAGCTCTAGGGACACCCCAAATGAGCAGTTCTTC. The chain carries TRBV3-1 (or the pseudogene TRBV3-2) and TRBJ2-1; perhaps TRBD1 as D (6 bases). The CDR3 totals 14 residues. Per the germline V gene, CDR1 is LGHDT and CDR2 is YNNKEL (reference sequence). V was shortened by 5 bases and J by 7 bases, with 15 bases between the two germline ends.

V gene TRBV5-4 combines with J gene TRBJ2-5, with 9 bases identical to TRBD2. Germline trimming cut 4 bases from V and 5 bases from J; bases unmatched to any gene: 6. The CDR3 runs to 14 residues. Looked up from germline, CDR1 is SGHNT and CDR2 is YYREEE (reference sequence). The CDR3 sequence: CASSLRGGGETQYF. The CDR3 nucleotides read TGTGCCAGCAGCCTGCGGGGGGGCGGTGAGACCCAGTACTTC.

The chain has TRBV6-6 and TRBJ1-1, with a possible D match to TRBD1 (6 bases). This CDR3 has 14 amino acids. Germline CDR1 is MNHNY and CDR2 is SVGAGI (reference sequence). Trimming pared 2 bases from V and 5 bases from J, leaving 12 bases between. As DNA, the CDR3 is TGTGCCAGCAGTTACCCTGGGGGCGGAACTGAAGCTTTCTTT. Amino acids: CASSYPGGGTEAFF.

This chain links TRBV5-1 with TRBJ2-3, with TRBD1 identical over 7 bases. After removal of 3 bases from V and 2 bases from J, the junction contained 6 bases not matched to a gene. CDR3 length equals 15 residues. Germline V gene sequence: CDR1 SGHRS, CDR2 YFSETQ. The CDR3 is CASSSPGQPTDTQYF. In DNA form, the CDR3 reads TGCGCCAGCAGCTCCCCGGGACAGCCCACAGATACGCAGTATTTT.

The V gene is TRBV5-1, the J gene TRBJ2-5; D uncertain. The germline V and J ends were trimmed by 0 bases and 4 bases, with 16 bases remaining between them. CDR1 SGHRS and CDR2 YFSETQ come from the germline V gene. CDR3 length: 16 amino acids. The CDR3 sequence is CASSLASSPPIETQYF. The CDR3 nucleotides read TGCGCCAGCAGCTTGGCCTCTAGTCCCCCAATAGAGACCCAGTACTTC.

The rearrangement joins TRBV4-3 to TRBJ2-2; 9 bases match TRBD1. J gave up 7 bases and V 1 base, and 1 base lay outside the gene matches. In germline, CDR1 is LGHNA, CDR2 YSLEER. This CDR3 is 14 amino acids long. CDR3 nucleotide sequence: TGCGCCAGCAGCCAAGGGACAGGGGTCGGGGAGCTGTTTTTT. It specifies CASSQGTGVGELFF.